This T cell receptor (beta chain) comes out of a study of post-analysis software for immune sequencing data (dated by TCRdb to between 2015 and 2017). As for the study more broadly: Recorded disease courses included relapsing-remitting, secondary progressive and progressive-relapsing multiple sclerosis, with some patients lacking subtype annotation. The patient repertoires were compared against more than 10 previously published healthy control repertoires obtained from donors aged 6 to 25 years. A subset of samples was prepared in parallel using single-end sample barcoding, then pooled and co-amplified after Illumina adapter ligation. Overall study results and their limits: Patients showed significantly higher frequencies than controls for a handful of TRBV segments, among them TRBV5-6, TRBV5-1 and TRBV20-1. The control group was slightly older than the multiple sclerosis patient group. Direct clustering with F measure revealed strong co-clustering of samples prepared in the same batch, which led to a batch-effect correction. Normalized Chao1 diversity was significantly lower in multiple sclerosis patients than controls, suggesting substantial peripheral T-cell clonal expansion.

The protocol used for the library was PCR. These reads were obtained on an Illumina HiSeq 2500. To reduce PCR and sequencing biases, unique molecular identifiers were built into the TCR beta cDNA libraries. Per 1 to 10 million input T cells, some 500,000 cDNA molecules were obtained, such that each molecule approximated one T cell. The patient libraries were prepared and sequenced with the same protocol used for the earlier healthy control dataset. Samples belonging to the same batch were prepared together, multiplexed and sequenced on a shared HiSeq lane. The source study handled its data this way. MIGEC was used to process the raw barcoded reads, and molecular identifier groups with only a single read were discarded before consensus assembly and CDR3 extraction. VDJtools was used for post-analysis of the clonotype tables, with diversity normalized by down-sampling every dataset to the smallest sample size. To correct batch-related cross-sample contamination, repertoire overlap clustering matched CDR3 amino acid sequences but not nucleotide sequences. In-frame beta chains were kept once TCRdb had trimmed the public reads at Q25 with fastp and called clones with MiXCR. Under each unique CDR3 protein, matching rows form one entry showing the most common genes and DNA. TCRdb, rather than the study authors, made the V and J calls. The sample table records fewer than 550,000 distinct CDR3 sequences; approximately 31% of these occur just once. The ten most abundant clones make up 4.5% to 7.5% of the sample.

The CDR3, cysteine through phenylalanine, is 14 amino acids long. Only the CDR3 DNA is retained, 42 bases long and in frame from the first base. In the germline V gene, CDR1 corresponds to SGHRS and CDR2 to YFSETQ. Trimming takes 4 bases from V and 5 bases from J, and the germline ends sit 13 bases apart. Points on this clonotype: Its cognate antigen has yet to be identified. Qualities for individual bases were not recorded, and no much larger clone is one base off.

To demonstrate the VDJtools post-analysis software, the study profiled TCR beta repertoires from the peripheral blood of about 13 young patients with multiple sclerosis. The multiple sclerosis patients were children and adolescents between roughly 6 and 16 years of age. The material sequenced was blood. The rearrangement joined TRBV5-1 to TRBJ2-1; TRBD2 is perhaps the D gene, given 7 matching bases. The TCR sequence derives from a girl aged 2-17 years with multiple sclerosis. DNA sequence: TGCGCCAGCAGCAAGGGGGGGCAGAACAATGAGCAGTTCTTC. Its coded protein is CASSKGGQNNEQFF.